This T cell receptor (beta chain) stems from a study of beta chain features in type 1 diabetes. Study-wide points: Patients' naive, central memory and Treg TCRB repertoires seemed closer to one another than those of healthy donors. Across all four CD4+ subsets, people with type 1 diabetes showed modestly shorter TCRB CDR3s.

Only a few counts were recorded for this clone. Its antigen remains unknown. This CDR3 is 14 amino acids long. The V and J ends lost 0 bases and 2 bases respectively, with 9 bases between them. Germline-derived CDR1 and CDR2 are SGDLS and YYNGEE. Expressed TCRB transcripts were sequenced, since all the RNA that had been isolated was reverse transcribed. The data were produced by immunoSEQ multiplex PCR, yet TCRdb's version contains in-frame clones alone and is incomplete. The sample contains more than 300,000 clones, approximately 9.7% of which appear only once. The receptor comes from a man aged 25-45 years with type 1 diabetes. The sequenced sample was central memory CD4+ T cells from blood. V usage is TRBV9 and J usage is TRBJ2-7; no reliable D call. The CDR3: CASSVEGSPYEQYF. CDR3 sequence (DNA): TGTGCCAGCAGCGTAGAGGGCTCCCCCTACGAGCAGTACTTC.